Reported below is one T cell receptor beta chain. Genomic DNA per cell subset filled all wells of several immunoSEQ plates. TCRdb's copy holds only in-frame clones and misses some; the assay was immunoSEQ multiplex PCR. Of under 1,900,000 clones in the sample, 98% to 99% are singletons; the top ten hold 0.3% to 0.45%. This sample is part of a study of shared clonotypes between healthy human individuals. In the study overall: Per donor, three plates held CD4 naive cells, three held CD4 memory, two held CD8 naive and one held CD8 memory.

Each of the donors was a healthy adult who was HIV-negative and had not had a recent acute infection or vaccination. In the CD4+ fraction, cells were divided into CD45RA+ naive and CD45RA-negative memory subsets. Trimming removed 1 base at V and 6 bases at J, with 11 bases between. The CDR3 has 13 amino acids. Germline CDR1 SGHNT, CDR2 YYREEE (reference sequence). The rearrangement links TRBV5-4 to TRBJ2-7, with a tentative D call TRBD2 (6 bases). Sequencing was performed on naive CD4+ T cells sorted from blood. Described subset: CD45RA+ positively selected. The TCR sequence derives from a man aged 25-45 years in good health. The CDR3 is CASSLKAGGEQYF. The DNA of the CDR3 is TGTGCCAGCAGCTTGAAAGCGGGCGGCGAGCAGTACTTC. Supplemented by reference TRBV5-4 and TRBJ2-7, the full variable domain reads ETGVTQSPTHLIKTRGQQVTLRCSSQSGHNTVSWYQQALGQGPQFIFQYYREEENGRGNFPPRFSGLQFPNYSSELNVNALELDDSALYLCASSLKAGGEQYFGPGTRLTVT.